A selection of T cell receptor beta chains follows, all from one sample in a study of OX40 agonist ivuxolimab in advanced cancers. Assay used: immunoSEQ multiplex PCR; TCRdb lists only in-frame clones, some missing. The table lists some 62,000 clones, 70% to 80% of them singletons, with roughly 10% in the top ten. The sequencing here drew on CD4+ or CD8+ T cells sorted from blood, taken in a trial of the OX40 agonist ivuxolimab. These receptors were taken from an adult with an advanced solid tumor such as melanoma, head and neck, liver or kidney cancer. Both conserved end residues are part of each CDR3. A D gene is named only where the DNA matches it firmly. The size entry is marked missing in some rows and otherwise reads once, few, many or a size class.

>TRBV5-1|.|.|TRBJ2-3
CASSPDLRDTQYF
TGCGCCAGCAGCCCCGATTTGCGAGATACGCAGTATTTT
>TRBV13|.|TRBD1|TRBJ1-6
CASSHRTGKGLNSPLHF
TGTGCCAGCAGCCACCGGACAGGGAAGGGCCTTAATTCACCCCTCCACTTT
>TRBV27|few|TRBD1|TRBJ1-1
CASSLRQGTAEAFF
TGTGCCAGCAGCCTTCGACAGGGAACGGCTGAAGCTTTCTTT
>TRBV10-3|few|.|TRBJ2-7
CAINRGGYEQYF
TGTGCCATCAACCGAGGAGGCTACGAGCAGTACTTC
>TRBV7-8|.|.|TRBJ1-2
CASSLDAGGREGYTF
TGTGCCAGCAGCTTAGATGCGGGCGGGAGAGAAGGCTACACCTTC
>TRBV25-1|.|.|TRBJ1-3
CASQYGNTIYF
TGTGCCAGCCAATACGGAAACACCATATATTTT
>TRBV9|few|.|TRBJ2-1
CASSVGGGTYSYNEQFF
TGTGCCAGCAGCGTAGGAGGGGGGACTTACTCCTACAATGAGCAGTTCTTC
>TRBV9|.|.|TRBJ1-3
CASSLDSFSGNTIYF
TGTGCCAGCAGCCTCGACAGCTTCTCTGGAAACACCATATATTTT
>TRBV5-1|.|TRBD2|TRBJ2-7
CASSLGGLEGNYEQYF
TGCGCCAGCAGCTTGGGAGGACTAGAGGGAAACTACGAGCAGTACTTC
>TRBV7-2|.|.|TRBJ2-1
CASSLAPQGRGSYNEQFF
TGTGCCAGCAGCTTAGCGCCTCAGGGCAGGGGCTCCTACAATGAGCAGTTCTTC
>TRBV27|few|.|TRBJ1-5
CASGRGGNQPQHF
TGTGCCTCCGGGAGGGGCGGCAATCAGCCCCAGCATTTT
>TRBV9|.|.|TRBJ2-2
CASTPRGLNTGELFF
TGTGCCAGCACCCCCCGGGGGCTGAACACCGGGGAGCTGTTTTTT
>TRBV2|.|TRBD1|TRBJ2-7
CASGWDRFSYEQYF
TGTGCCAGCGGCTGGGACAGGTTCTCCTACGAGCAGTACTTC
>TRBV11-2|.|.|TRBJ1-1
CASSLGGPSTEAFF
TGTGCCAGCAGCTTAGGCGGACCGAGCACTGAAGCTTTCTTT
>TRBV7-3|.|.|TRBJ1-1
CASSLVLNTEAFF
TGTGCCAGCAGCTTAGTCTTGAACACTGAAGCTTTCTTT
>TRBV6-6|once|TRBD2|TRBJ2-7
CASRSGTSGKYEQYF
TGTGCCAGCAGATCCGGGACTAGCGGGAAATACGAGCAGTACTTC